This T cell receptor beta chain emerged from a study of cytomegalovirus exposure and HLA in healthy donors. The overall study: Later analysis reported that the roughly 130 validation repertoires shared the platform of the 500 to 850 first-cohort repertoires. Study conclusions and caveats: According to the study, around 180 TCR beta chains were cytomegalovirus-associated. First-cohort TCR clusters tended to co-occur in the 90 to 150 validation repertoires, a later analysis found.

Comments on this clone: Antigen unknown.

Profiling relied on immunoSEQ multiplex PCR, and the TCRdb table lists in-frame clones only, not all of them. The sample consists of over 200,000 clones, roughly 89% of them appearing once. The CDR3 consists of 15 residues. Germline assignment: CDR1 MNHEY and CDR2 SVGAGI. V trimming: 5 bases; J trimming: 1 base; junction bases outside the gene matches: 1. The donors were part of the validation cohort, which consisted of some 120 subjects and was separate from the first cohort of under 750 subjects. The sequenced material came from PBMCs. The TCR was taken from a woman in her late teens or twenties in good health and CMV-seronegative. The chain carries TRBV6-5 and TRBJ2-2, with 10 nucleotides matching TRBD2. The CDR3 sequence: CASSIAGGNTGELFF. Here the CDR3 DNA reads TGTGCCAGCAGTATAGCGGGGGGGAACACCGGGGAGCTGTTTTTT.